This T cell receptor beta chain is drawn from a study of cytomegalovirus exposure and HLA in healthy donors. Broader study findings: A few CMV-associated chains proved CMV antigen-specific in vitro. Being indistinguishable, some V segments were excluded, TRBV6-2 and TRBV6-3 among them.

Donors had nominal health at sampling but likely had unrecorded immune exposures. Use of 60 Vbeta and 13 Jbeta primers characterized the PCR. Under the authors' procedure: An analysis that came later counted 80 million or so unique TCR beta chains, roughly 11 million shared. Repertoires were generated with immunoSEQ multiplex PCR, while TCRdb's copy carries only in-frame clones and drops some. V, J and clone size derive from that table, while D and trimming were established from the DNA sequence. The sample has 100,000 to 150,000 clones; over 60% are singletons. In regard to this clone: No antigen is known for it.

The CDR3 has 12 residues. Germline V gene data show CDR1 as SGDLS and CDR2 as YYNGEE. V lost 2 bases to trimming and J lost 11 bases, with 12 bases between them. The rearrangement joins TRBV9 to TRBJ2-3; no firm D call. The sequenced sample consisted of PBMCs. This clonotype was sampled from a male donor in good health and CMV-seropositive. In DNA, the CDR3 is TGTGCCAGCAGCGTTCCCTTTAAGAGGCAGTATTTT. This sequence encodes CASSVPFKRQYF.